This T cell receptor (beta chain) emerged from a study of cytomegalovirus exposure and HLA in healthy donors. Researchers ran the PCR with 60 Vbeta and 13 Jbeta primers. Assay: immunoSEQ multiplex PCR; the TCRdb copy retains only in-frame clones and omits some. Found here are 200,000 or so clones, roughly 80% of them singletons; the top ten hold 0.25% to 0.3%. The CDR3 totals 19 residues. Per the germline V gene, CDR1 is SGDLS and CDR2 is YYNGEE. Losses at the gene ends were 0 bases for V and 7 bases for J; bases not matched to a gene: 17. The rearrangement joins TRBV9 to TRBJ2-1, with TRBD1 matching 9 bases. This TCR was recovered from a boy aged 10-17 years in good health and CMV-seronegative. The sequencing input was PBMCs. DNA for the CDR3: TGTGCCAGCAGCGTAGGAGGGGGACAGGGACTAACTCCTTATAATGAGCAGTTCTTC. It translates to CASSVGGGQGLTPYNEQFF.